A selection of T cell receptor beta chains follows, all from one sample in a study of blood T cell repertoires in COVID-19. Libraries were prepared by immunoSEQ multiplex PCR; TCRdb keeps only in-frame clonotypes and omits some of them. The sample includes roughly 220,000 clones, 80% to 85% of them seen just once. The sequencing input was peripheral blood. These TCRs come from a woman of 80 years or more with COVID-19, enrolled during active disease. Both conserved end residues are part of each CDR3. Each record gives: clone size, V gene, D gene, J gene, CDR3 DNA, CDR3 protein. D genes are given only for firm matches. The size entry is marked missing in some rows and otherwise reads once, few, many or a size class.

.	TRBV30	.	TRBJ1-4	TGTGCCTGGGGAAGGGGCTCTGCTAATGAAAAACTGTTTTTT	CAWGRGSANEKLFF
once	TRBV4-2	.	TRBJ2-7	TGTGCCAGCAGCCAAGAACTCCTCTCCTACGAGCAGTACTTC	CASSQELLSYEQYF
.	TRBV7-3	TRBD2	TRBJ2-1	TGTGCCAGCAGCCTAGCGGGGGGCCCCAATGAGCAGTTCTTC	CASSLAGGPNEQFF
.	TRBV11-3	.	TRBJ1-5	TGTGCCAGCAGCTTAGTAACCGACAGTAGCAATCAGCCCCAGCATTTT	CASSLVTDSSNQPQHF
.	TRBV7-8	TRBD1	TRBJ1-1	TGTGCCAGCAGCTTAAGACAGGGTCGGATGAACACTGAAGCTTTCTTT	CASSLRQGRMNTEAFF
.	TRBV3-1/TRBV3-2	.	TRBJ1-1	TGTGCCAGCAGCCAAGTTACTCGGGGGGCGGGAGAAGCTTTCTTT	CASSQVTRGAGEAFF
.	TRBV5-1	.	TRBJ2-5	TGCGCCAGCAGCCCGAGGACTAAGCAAGAGACCCAGTACTTC	CASSPRTKQETQYF
.	TRBV29-1	.	TRBJ1-2	TGCAGCGTTGCAGCAGGGTCTCGCTATGGCTACACCTTC	CSVAAGSRYGYTF
.	TRBV11-3	.	TRBJ2-1	TGTGCCAGCAGCTTGGTCCGGGGTGATTTAAATGAGCAGTTCTTC	CASSLVRGDLNEQFF
.	TRBV18	TRBD1	TRBJ2-1	TGTGCCAGCTCACCCGGACAGGGGGGCGGTGGTGAGCAGTTCTTC	CASSPGQGGGGEQFF
.	TRBV1	.	TRBJ1-3	TGCACCAGCAGCCAAGGAGTGGTTCGCTCTGGAAACACCATATATTTT	CTSSQGVVRSGNTIYF
.	TRBV7-9	TRBD2	TRBJ2-3	TGTGCCAGCATCCATACAAGACTAGCGGGACCAGATACGCAGTATTTT	CASIHTRLAGPDTQYF
.	TRBV19	TRBD1	TRBJ1-3	TGTGCCAGTAGTCCCACCGGGACAGTTAGTACCATATATTTT	CASSPTGTVSTIYF
.	TRBV7-2	TRBD2	TRBJ2-1	TGTGCCAGCAGCCCCAGGCGAGCGGGAGATTTCTCCTACAATGAGCAGTTCTTC	CASSPRRAGDFSYNEQFF
.	TRBV28	TRBD2	TRBJ2-7	TGTGTCAGCAGCCGCGGAGTAGCGGGATTATACGAGCAGTACTTC	CVSSRGVAGLYEQYF
.	TRBV7-2	TRBD1	TRBJ2-1	TGTGCCAGCAGCTTAAGGGGACAGTCCTCCAATGAGCAGTTCTTC	CASSLRGQSSNEQFF
few	TRBV29-1	TRBD2	TRBJ2-5	TGCTCATGGGTAGCGGGAGAAGAGACCCAGTACTTC	CSWVAGEETQYF
few	TRBV5-1	TRBD2	TRBJ2-1	TGCGCCAGCAGCTTGGAGGGGAGGCTAGCGGTCTACAATGAGCAGTTCTTC	CASSLEGRLAVYNEQFF
.	TRBV19	TRBD1	TRBJ2-3	TGTGCCAGTACCGGACAGGGGGTTACAGATACGCAGTATTTT	CASTGQGVTDTQYF
.	TRBV7-8	.	TRBJ1-1	TGTGCCAGCAGTTGGAACAGTGAACTGTTAAACACTGAAGCTTTCTTT	CASSWNSELLNTEAFF
.	TRBV7-9	.	TRBJ2-3	TGTGCCAGCAGCTTAGCCCCCCGCGATAGCCCCTTGAGGGCAGATACGCAGTATTTT	CASSLAPRDSPLRADTQYF
.	TRBV29-1	.	TRBJ2-7	TGCAGCCCCGGGACACTGTCCTACGAGCAGTACTTC	CSPGTLSYEQYF
.	TRBV7-2	.	TRBJ1-4	TGTGCCAGCAGCTTAGGGGGACTAGGGGTTGGTGAAAAACTGTTTTTT	CASSLGGLGVGEKLFF
.	TRBV19	.	TRBJ2-6	TGTGCCAGCTCCCGATCATCGACAGGCTTCTCTGGGGCCAACGTCCTGACTTTC	CASSRSSTGFSGANVLTF
.	TRBV28	TRBD2	TRBJ2-7	TGTGCCAGCAGTTCCAGCGGGAGGCCGTCCTACGAGCAGTACTTC	CASSSSGRPSYEQYF
.	TRBV15	.	TRBJ2-7	TGTGCCACCAGCAGAGAGGCTAGCGCCTACGAGCAGTACTTC	CATSREASAYEQYF
.	TRBV28	.	TRBJ1-5	TGTGCCAGCAGTACCCCCGGCAGGGGTCGAGAACAGCCCCAGCATTTT	CASSTPGRGREQPQHF
.	TRBV28	TRBD1	TRBJ1-1	TGTGCCAGCAGTTCTGGAGTCAGGGGGCTGAATACTGAAGCTTTCTTT	CASSSGVRGLNTEAFF
.	TRBV19	.	TRBJ2-5	TGTGCCAGTAGTACCCGAGCGGAGGGGAGAAGACTAGAGACCCAGTACTTC	CASSTRAEGRRLETQYF
few	TRBV30	.	TRBJ1-3	TGTGCCTGGAGGGCACAGCTCTCTGGAAACACCATATATTTT	CAWRAQLSGNTIYF
.	TRBV6-5	.	TRBJ2-1	TGTGCCAGCAGTACCCCTACCGGGAACCACAATGAGCAGTTCTTC	CASSTPTGNHNEQFF
.	TRBV6-2/TRBV6-3	TRBD1	TRBJ1-5	TGTGCCAGCAGTCCGACCGGGACAGGGGTACAGCCCCAGCATTTT	CASSPTGTGVQPQHF
.	TRBV19	TRBD1	TRBJ1-4	TGTGCCAGTAGGGGACAGGGGAATGAAAAACTGTTTTTT	CASRGQGNEKLFF
.	TRBV10-3	TRBD1	TRBJ1-6	TGTGCCATCAGTGCGACAGGGGACAATTCACCCCTCCACTTT	CAISATGDNSPLHF
few	TRBV18	TRBD1	TRBJ1-1	TGTGCCAGCTCCCTTGACAGGGGGAACACTGAAGCTTTCTTT	CASSLDRGNTEAFF
.	TRBV7-2	TRBD1	TRBJ1-1	TGTGCCAGCACAACAGGGGCCCGATACACTGAAGCTTTCTTT	CASTTGARYTEAFF
.	TRBV19	TRBD1	TRBJ1-1	TGTGCCAGTAGCTCCTTAACCGGGACAGGTTCTACCGAAGGAGACACTGAAGCTTTCTTT	CASSSLTGTGSTEGDTEAFF
.	TRBV5-5	.	TRBJ2-7	TGTGCCAGCAGCTTATTCGCGGGCGAGCAGTACTTC	CASSLFAGEQYF
.	TRBV2	.	TRBJ1-4	TGTGCCAGCAGTACCCCGGGAAAACTGTTTTTT	CASSTPGKLFF
.	TRBV5-6	.	TRBJ1-1	TGTGCCAGCAGCTTGGAGCTCACTGGGGCAGGTGGTTGGAGCACTGAAGCTTTCTTT	CASSLELTGAGGWSTEAFF
.	TRBV7-3	TRBD2	TRBJ2-1	TGTGCCAGCAGCTTAAACCCCCCCCGGGGGGGCCTTAATGAGCAGTTCTTC	CASSLNPPRGGLNEQFF
.	TRBV28	.	TRBJ1-2	TGTGCCAGCTTCGAGGGCGGCGGCTATGGCTACACCTTC	CASFEGGGYGYTF